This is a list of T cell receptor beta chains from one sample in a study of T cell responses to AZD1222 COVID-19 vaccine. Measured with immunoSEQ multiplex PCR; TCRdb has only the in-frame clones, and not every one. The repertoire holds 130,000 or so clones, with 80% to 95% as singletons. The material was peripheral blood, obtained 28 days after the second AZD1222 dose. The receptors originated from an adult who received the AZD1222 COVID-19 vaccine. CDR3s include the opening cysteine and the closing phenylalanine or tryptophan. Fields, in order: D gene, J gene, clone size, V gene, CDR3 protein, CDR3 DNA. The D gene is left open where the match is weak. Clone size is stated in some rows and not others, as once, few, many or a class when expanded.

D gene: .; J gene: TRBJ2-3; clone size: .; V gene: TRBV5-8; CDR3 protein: CASSWVTELKGWSTDTQYF; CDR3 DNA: TGTGCCAGCAGCTGGGTTACAGAATTGAAGGGATGGAGCACAGATACGCAGTATTTT
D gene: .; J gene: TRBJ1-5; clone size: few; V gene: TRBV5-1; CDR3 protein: CASSLGVGDTPQHF; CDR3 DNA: TGCGCCAGCAGCTTGGGGGTTGGGGACACTCCCCAGCATTTT
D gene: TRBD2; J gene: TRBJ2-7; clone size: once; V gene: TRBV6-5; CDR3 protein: CASSKSPGGSYEQYF; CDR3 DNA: TGTGCCAGCAGTAAGTCTCCCGGGGGGTCCTACGAGCAGTACTTC
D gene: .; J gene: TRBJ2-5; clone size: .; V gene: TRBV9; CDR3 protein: CASSVTGEGWETQYF; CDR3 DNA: TGTGCCAGCAGCGTAACGGGAGAGGGTTGGGAGACCCAGTACTTC
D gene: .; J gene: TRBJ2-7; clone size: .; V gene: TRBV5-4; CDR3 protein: CASSLDAGSYEQYF; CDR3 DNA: TGTGCCAGCAGCTTGGACGCTGGCTCCTACGAGCAGTACTTC
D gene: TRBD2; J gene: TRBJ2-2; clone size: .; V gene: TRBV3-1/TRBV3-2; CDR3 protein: CASSRFSGGANTGELFF; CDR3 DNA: TGTGCCAGCAGCCGGTTTAGCGGGGGGGCTAACACCGGGGAGCTGTTTTTT
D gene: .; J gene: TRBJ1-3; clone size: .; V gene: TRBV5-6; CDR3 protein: CASSFPGHGNTIYF; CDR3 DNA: TGTGCCAGCAGCTTCCCCGGTCACGGAAACACCATATATTTT
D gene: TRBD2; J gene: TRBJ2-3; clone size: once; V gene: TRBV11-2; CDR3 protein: CASTLASGRTQYF; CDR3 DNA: TGTGCCAGCACCCTGGCTAGCGGGAGAACGCAGTATTTT
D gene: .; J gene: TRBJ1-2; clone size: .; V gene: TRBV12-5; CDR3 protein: CASGLGLRVNYGYTF; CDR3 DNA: TGTGCTAGTGGTTTGGGGCTCCGGGTTAACTATGGCTACACCTTC
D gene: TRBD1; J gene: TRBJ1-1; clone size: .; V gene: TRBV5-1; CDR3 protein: CASRTRDSEAFF; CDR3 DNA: TGCGCCAGCAGGACCCGGGACAGTGAAGCTTTCTTT
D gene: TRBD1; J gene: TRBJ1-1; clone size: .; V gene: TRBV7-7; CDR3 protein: CASSLTGDTEAFF; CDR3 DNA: TGTGCTAGCAGCCTCACAGGGGACACTGAAGCTTTCTTT
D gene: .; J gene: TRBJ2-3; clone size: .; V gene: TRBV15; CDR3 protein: CATSRETDTQYF; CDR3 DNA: TGTGCCACCAGCAGAGAAACAGATACGCAGTATTTT
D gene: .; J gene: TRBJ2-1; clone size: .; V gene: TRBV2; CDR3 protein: CASQYGDEQFF; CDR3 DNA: TGTGCCAGTCAATATGGGGATGAGCAGTTCTTC
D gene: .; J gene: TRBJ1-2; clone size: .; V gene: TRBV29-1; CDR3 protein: CSVTRLVWGDGYTF; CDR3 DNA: TGCAGCGTTACCCGACTTGTCTGGGGGGATGGCTACACCTTC
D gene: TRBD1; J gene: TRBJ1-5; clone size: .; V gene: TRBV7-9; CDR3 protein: CASSRWTGSGDQPQHF; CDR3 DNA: TGTGCCAGCAGCCGATGGACAGGGAGTGGTGATCAGCCCCAGCATTTT
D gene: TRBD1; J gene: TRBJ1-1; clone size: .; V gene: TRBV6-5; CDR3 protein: CASSYGTGVGTEAFF; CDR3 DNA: TGTGCCAGCAGTTACGGGACAGGGGTGGGGACTGAAGCTTTCTTT
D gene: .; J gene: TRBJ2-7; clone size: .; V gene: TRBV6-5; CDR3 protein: CASSFISGQYF; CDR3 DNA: TGTGCCAGCAGTTTTATCTCGGGGCAGTACTTC
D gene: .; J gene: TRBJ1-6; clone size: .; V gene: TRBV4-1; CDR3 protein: CASSQETGSLDGGNSPLHF; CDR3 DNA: TGCGCCAGCAGCCAAGAGACGGGGTCACTCGACGGAGGAAACTCACCCCTCCACTTT
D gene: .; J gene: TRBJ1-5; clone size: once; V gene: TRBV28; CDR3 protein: CASRQAGQPQHF; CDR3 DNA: TGTGCCAGCCGACAGGCAGGGCAGCCCCAGCATTTT
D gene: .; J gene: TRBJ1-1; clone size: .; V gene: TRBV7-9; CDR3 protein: CASSAPEAFF; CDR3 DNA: TGTGCCAGCAGCGCCCCTGAAGCTTTCTTT
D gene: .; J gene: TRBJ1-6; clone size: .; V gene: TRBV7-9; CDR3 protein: CASSLGGPLHF; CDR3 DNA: TGTGCCAGCAGCTTAGGAGGGCCCCTCCACTTT
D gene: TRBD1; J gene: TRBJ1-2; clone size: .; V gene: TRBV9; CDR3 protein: CASSETGGYGYTF; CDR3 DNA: TGTGCCAGCAGCGAAACAGGGGGCTATGGCTACACCTTC
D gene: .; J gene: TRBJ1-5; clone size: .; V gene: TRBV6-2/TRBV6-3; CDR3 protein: CASSRAGRSNQPQHF; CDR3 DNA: TGTGCCAGCAGTCGGGCTGGCAGAAGCAATCAGCCCCAGCATTTT
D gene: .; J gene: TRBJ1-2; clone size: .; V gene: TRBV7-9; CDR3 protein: CASSLAVAAYGYTF; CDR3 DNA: TGTGCCAGCAGCTTAGCGGTGGCAGCGTATGGCTACACCTTC
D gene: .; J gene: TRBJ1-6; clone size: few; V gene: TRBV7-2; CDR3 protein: CASSFGGYNSPLHF; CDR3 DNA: TGTGCCAGCAGCTTCGGGGGTTATAATTCACCCCTCCACTTT
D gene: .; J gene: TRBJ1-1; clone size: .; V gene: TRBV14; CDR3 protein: CASSPVMNTEAFF; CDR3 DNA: TGTGCCAGCAGCCCGGTAATGAACACTGAAGCTTTCTTT